This T cell receptor (beta chain) derives from a study of CD4 T cells in relation to SARS-CoV-2 and coronaviruses. Study conclusions and caveats: Pre-pandemic and post-infection samples never came from the same donor.

Before the COVID-19 pandemic, during about 2010-2018, CD4+ T cells were taken from unexposed donors. CD4+ T cells were isolated from the cells after 10 days of culture. Remarks on this clone: Its cognate antigen is unknown.

Assay used: immunoSEQ multiplex PCR; TCRdb lists only in-frame clones, some missing. The sample has 20,000 to 25,000 clones, roughly 70% seen once. CDR1 is MGHRA, CDR2 YSYEKL, per germline. V was cut by 1 base and J by 4 bases, with 7 bases left in between. The CDR3 has 14 residues. The source is a human donor in good health. The rearrangement uses TRBV4-1 and TRBJ1-4; D unclear. The sequenced material came from CD4+ T cells from PBMCs, cultured in vitro. CDR3 bases: TGCGCCAGCAGCCAAGGGGTCCTTAATGAAAAACTGTTTTTT. Amino acid sequence: CASSQGVLNEKLFF.